The rows below give T cell receptor beta chains drawn from one sample of a study of blood T cell repertoires in COVID-19. Method: immunoSEQ multiplex PCR; TCRdb's copy keeps in-frame clones and lacks some. The sample has approximately 73,000 clones; roughly four fifths are singletons. The specimen was peripheral blood. The receptors come from a woman aged 70-85 years with acute or convalescent COVID-19. The CDR3 runs from the conserved cysteine through the conserved F or W. Each record gives: J gene, V gene, CDR3 protein.

TRBJ1-5,TRBV15,CATSRDQARGQPQHF
TRBJ1-2,TRBV7-2,CASSLEGWGGYTF
TRBJ1-4,TRBV3-1/TRBV3-2,CASSHLATGNEKLFF
TRBJ1-5,TRBV10-3,CAISGQGHQPQHF
TRBJ1-1,TRBV5-4,CASSWDRNTEAFF
TRBJ2-7,TRBV4-3,CASSPSPPYEQYF
TRBJ2-1,TRBV6-5,CASSYDYPLYNEQFF
TRBJ1-1,TRBV10-3,CAISDADAAEGTEAFF
TRBJ2-5,TRBV18,CASSPPRGMGETQYF
TRBJ2-3,TRBV2,CASSEERTSGGSDTQYF
TRBJ1-4,TRBV19,CASSIGATNEKLFF
TRBJ2-1,TRBV24-1,CATSDPGTGGFNEQFF
TRBJ1-3,TRBV30,CAWSFLRAGDTIYF
TRBJ2-5,TRBV19,CASKAGGTMLGQETQYF
TRBJ1-6,TRBV2,CASSEQGRGLAPLHF
TRBJ1-5,TRBV30,CAWRGTENQPQHF
TRBJ2-5,TRBV5-1,CASSGDSFQETQYF
TRBJ1-1,TRBV30,CAWSVRVRRNTEAFF
TRBJ2-4,TRBV12-3/TRBV12-4,CASSLREVDIQYF
TRBJ2-4,TRBV4-1,CASSQDFGTGDIQYF
TRBJ1-6,TRBV5-6,CASSLALPGGWDSPLHF
TRBJ1-3,TRBV30,CAWTYDSKGGNTIYF
TRBJ1-4,TRBV4-2,CASLESGGNEKLFF
TRBJ1-1,TRBV7-6,CASSLVRGGNTEAFF
TRBJ2-7,TRBV7-2,CASSGSRTISSYEQYF
TRBJ2-7,TRBV6-5,CASRQGRDSYEQYF
TRBJ1-5,TRBV27,CASSSQGSNQPQHF
TRBJ2-5,TRBV9,CASSAPSRTQYF
TRBJ1-1,TRBV7-2,CASSSPFQVEAFF